The present entry profiles one T cell receptor beta chain with its context. The data stem from a study of blood T cell repertoires in COVID-19. Across the study: Sites in the United States, Italy and Spain provided acute and convalescent COVID-19 samples. T cells, B-cell-depleted T cells, or PBMCs provided the cDNA or gDNA that served as material.

Original processing notes: Amplification of reference gene primers was used by the study to estimate nucleated cell counts. Assay used: immunoSEQ multiplex PCR; TCRdb lists only in-frame clones, some missing. V and J calls and clone size follow that table, whereas D and trimming were derived from the DNA. Of some 230,000 clones detected, around 80% appear once; the ten largest clones hold less than 6.5%. Germline CDR1 reads SGHRS; CDR2 reads YFSETQ. This CDR3 contains 16 residues. V gave up 6 bases and J gave up 4 bases; unmatched junction bases: 12. This receptor was identified in a woman aged 55 to 70 who had recovered from COVID-19. The specimen was peripheral blood. J is TRBJ2-5 and V is TRBV5-1; 10 bases are a match to TRBD2. CDR3 residues: CASKEGLAGALETQYF. The CDR3 nucleotides read TGCGCCAGCAAAGAGGGGCTAGCGGGGGCTCTAGAGACCCAGTACTTC.